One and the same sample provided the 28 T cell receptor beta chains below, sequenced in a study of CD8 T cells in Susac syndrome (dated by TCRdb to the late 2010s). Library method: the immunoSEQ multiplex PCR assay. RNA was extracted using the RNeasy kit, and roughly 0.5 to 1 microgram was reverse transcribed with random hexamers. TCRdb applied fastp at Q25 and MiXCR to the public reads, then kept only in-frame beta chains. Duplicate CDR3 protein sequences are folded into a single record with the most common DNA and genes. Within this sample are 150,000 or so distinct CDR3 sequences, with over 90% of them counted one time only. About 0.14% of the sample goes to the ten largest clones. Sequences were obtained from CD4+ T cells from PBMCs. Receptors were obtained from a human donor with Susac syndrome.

The CDR3: CASSLRLAGHTDTQYF. Written as DNA, the CDR3 is TGTGCCAGCAGCCTAAGACTAGCGGGGCACACAGATACGCAGTATTTT. J is TRBJ2-3 and V is TRBV11-1; the match to TRBD2 covers 11 bases. The CDR3 sequence is 16 residues long. Germline CDR1 SGHAT, CDR2 FQDESV (reference sequence). Germline trimming cut 5 bases from V and 2 bases from J; bases unmatched to any gene: 6.

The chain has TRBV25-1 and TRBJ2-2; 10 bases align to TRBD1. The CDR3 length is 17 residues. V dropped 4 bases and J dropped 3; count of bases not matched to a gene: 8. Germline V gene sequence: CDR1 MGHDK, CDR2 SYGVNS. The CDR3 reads CASSGQGTGVHTGELFF. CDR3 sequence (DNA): TGTGCCAGCAGTGGTCAAGGGACAGGGGTTCACACCGGGGAGCTGTTTTTT.

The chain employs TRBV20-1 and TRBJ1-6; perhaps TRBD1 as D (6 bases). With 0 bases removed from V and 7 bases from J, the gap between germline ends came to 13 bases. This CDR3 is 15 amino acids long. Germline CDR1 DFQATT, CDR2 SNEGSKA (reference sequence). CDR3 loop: CSARDQGQLNSPLHF. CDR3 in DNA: TGCAGTGCTAGAGACCAAGGACAGCTAAATTCACCCCTCCACTTT.

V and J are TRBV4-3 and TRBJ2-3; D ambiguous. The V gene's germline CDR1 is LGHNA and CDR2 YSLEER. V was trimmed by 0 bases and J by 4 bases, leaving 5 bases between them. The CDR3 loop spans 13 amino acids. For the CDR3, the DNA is TGCGCCAGCAGCCAAGACGGGTCAGATACGCAGTATTTT. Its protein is CASSQDGSDTQYF.

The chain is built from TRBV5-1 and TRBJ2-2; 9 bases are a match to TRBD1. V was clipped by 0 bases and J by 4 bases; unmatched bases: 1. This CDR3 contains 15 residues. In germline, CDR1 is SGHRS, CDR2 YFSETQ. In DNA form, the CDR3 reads TGCGCCAGCAGCTTGGTGGGACAGGGCACCGGGGAGCTGTTTTTT. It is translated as CASSLVGQGTGELFF. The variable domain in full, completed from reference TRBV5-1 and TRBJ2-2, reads KAGVTQTPRYLIKTRGQQVTLSCSPISGHRSVSWYQQTPGQGLQFLFEYFSETQRNKGNFPGRFSGRQFSNSRSEMNVSTLELGDSALYLCASSLVGQGTGELFFGEGSRLTVL.

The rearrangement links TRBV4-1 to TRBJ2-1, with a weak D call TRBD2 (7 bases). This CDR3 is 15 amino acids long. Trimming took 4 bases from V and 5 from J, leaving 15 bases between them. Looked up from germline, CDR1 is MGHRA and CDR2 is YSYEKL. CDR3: CASSRMGGGDNEQFF. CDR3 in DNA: TGCGCCAGCAGCCGGATGGGGGGGGGCGACAATGAGCAGTTCTTC.

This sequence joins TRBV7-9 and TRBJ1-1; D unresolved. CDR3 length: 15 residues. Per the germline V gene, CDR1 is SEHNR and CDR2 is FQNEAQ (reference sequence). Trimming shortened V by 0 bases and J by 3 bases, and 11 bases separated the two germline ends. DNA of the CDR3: TGTGCCAGCAGCTTAGCCCGGGGTGGGGACACTGAAGCTTTCTTT. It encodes CASSLARGGDTEAFF.

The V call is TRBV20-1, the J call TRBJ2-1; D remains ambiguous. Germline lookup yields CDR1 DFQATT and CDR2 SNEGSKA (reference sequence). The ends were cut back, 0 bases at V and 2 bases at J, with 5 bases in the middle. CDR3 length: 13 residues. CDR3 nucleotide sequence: TGCAGTGCTAGAGATGCCCCCTACAATGAGCAGTTCTTC. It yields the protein CSARDAPYNEQFF.

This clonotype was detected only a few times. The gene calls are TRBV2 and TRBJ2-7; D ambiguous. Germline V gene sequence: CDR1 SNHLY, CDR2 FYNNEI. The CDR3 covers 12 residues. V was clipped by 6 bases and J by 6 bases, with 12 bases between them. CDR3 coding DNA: TGTGCCAGCAGCCGCCAGGTCGGCGAGCAGTACTTC. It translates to CASSRQVGEQYF.

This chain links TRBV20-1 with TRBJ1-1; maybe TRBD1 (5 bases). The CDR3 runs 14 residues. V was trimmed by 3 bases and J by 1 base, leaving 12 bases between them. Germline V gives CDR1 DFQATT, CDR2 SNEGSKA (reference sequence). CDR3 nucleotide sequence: TGCAGTGCTAGTCATTCCGACAGGAACACTGAAGCTTTCTTT. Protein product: CSASHSDRNTEAFF.

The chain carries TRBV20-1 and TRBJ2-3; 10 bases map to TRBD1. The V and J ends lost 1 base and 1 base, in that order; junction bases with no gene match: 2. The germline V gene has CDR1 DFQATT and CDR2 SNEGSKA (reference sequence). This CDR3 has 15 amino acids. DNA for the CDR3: TGCAGTGCTAGAGGGGACAGGGGAGGCACAGATACGCAGTATTTT. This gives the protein CSARGDRGGTDTQYF.

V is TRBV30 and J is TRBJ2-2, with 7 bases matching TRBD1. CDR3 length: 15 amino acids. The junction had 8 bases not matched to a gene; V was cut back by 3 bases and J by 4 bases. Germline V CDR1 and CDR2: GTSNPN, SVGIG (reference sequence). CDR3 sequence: CAWSGSGQITGELFF. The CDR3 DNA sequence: TGTGCCTGGAGCGGATCGGGACAGATCACCGGGGAGCTGTTTTTT.

As DNA, the CDR3 is TGTGCCAGCAGCATTGATCGGGGACCCTACGAGCAGTACTTC. Translation gives CASSIDRGPYEQYF. J is TRBJ2-7 and V is TRBV5-4, with D perhaps matching TRBD1 or TRBD2 (5 bases each). Germline V gives CDR1 SGHNT, CDR2 YYREEE (reference sequence). Deletions cut 4 bases from V and 2 bases from J, with 13 bases between. CDR3 length: 14 residues.

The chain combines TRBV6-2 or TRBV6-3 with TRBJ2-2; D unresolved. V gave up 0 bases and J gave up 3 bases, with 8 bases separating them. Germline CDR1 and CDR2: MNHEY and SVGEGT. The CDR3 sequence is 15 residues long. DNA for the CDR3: TGTGCCAGCAGTTACTCTACGACTCACACCGGGGAGCTGTTTTTT. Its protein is CASSYSTTHTGELFF.

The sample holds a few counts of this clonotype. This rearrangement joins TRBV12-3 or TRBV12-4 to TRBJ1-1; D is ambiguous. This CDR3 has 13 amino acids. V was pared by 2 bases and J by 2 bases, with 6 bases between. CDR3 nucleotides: TGTGCCAGCAGTTTAAAGGCCAACACTGAAGCTTTCTTT. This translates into CASSLKANTEAFF.

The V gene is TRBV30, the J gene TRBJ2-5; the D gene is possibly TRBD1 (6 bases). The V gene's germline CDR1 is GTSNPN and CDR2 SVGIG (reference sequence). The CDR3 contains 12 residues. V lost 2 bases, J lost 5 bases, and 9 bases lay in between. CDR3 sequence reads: CAWSYGGETQYF. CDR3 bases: TGTGCCTGGAGTTATGGGGGCGAGACCCAGTACTTC.

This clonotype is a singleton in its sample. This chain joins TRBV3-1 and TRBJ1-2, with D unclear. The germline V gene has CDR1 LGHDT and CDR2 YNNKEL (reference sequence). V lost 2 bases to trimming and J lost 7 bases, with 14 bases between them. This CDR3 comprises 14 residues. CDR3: CASSQPTALGGYTF. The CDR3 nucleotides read TGTGCCAGCAGCCAACCGACCGCATTGGGTGGCTACACCTTC.

DNA of the CDR3: TGCGCCAGCAGCCCACGGACAGCGGGGGTTCGGTATGGCTACACCTTC. Its translation is CASSPRTAGVRYGYTF. The V and J genes are TRBV5-1 and TRBJ1-2; a weak D match, TRBD1 (6 bases). This CDR3 region has 16 residues. The V end was cut by 4 bases, the J end by 5 bases, with 21 bases between. Germline V CDR1 and CDR2: SGHRS, YFSETQ.

The CDR3 here is CASSLLILGSYNEQFF. The CDR3 coding sequence is TGTGCCAGCAGCTTATTGATTCTGGGCTCCTACAATGAGCAGTTCTTC. The V call is TRBV7-9, the J call TRBJ2-1, with D uncertain. The CDR3 extends over 16 amino acids. The V gene's germline CDR1 is SEHNR and CDR2 FQNEAQ (reference sequence). V was clipped by 2 bases and J by 0 bases, with 11 bases between them.

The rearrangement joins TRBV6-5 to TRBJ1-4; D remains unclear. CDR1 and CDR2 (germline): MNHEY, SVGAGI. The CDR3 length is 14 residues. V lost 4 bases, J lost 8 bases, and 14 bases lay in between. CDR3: CASSSDIWGEKLFF. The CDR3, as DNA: TGTGCCAGCAGTTCAGACATCTGGGGAGAAAAACTGTTTTTT.

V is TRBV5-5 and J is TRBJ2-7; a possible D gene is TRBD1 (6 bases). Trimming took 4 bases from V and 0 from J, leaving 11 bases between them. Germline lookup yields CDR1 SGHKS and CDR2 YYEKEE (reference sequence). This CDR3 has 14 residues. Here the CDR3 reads CASSLLGGSYEQYF. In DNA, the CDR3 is TGTGCCAGCAGCCTCCTAGGGGGCTCCTACGAGCAGTACTTC.

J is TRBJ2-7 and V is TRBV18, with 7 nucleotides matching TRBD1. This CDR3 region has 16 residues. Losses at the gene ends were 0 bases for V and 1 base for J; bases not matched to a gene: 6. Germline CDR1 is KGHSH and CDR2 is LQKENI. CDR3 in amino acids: CASSPPSETGSYEQYF. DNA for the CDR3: TGTGCCAGCTCACCACCTTCCGAGACAGGGTCCTACGAGCAGTACTTC.

CDR3 sequence reads: CASSLGLANEQFF. CDR3 sequence (DNA): TGTGCCAGCAGCCTGGGACTAGCAAATGAGCAGTTCTTC. The chain recombines TRBV7-8 with TRBJ2-1; TRBD2 matches at 9 bases. The CDR3 loop spans 13 amino acids. In germline, CDR1 is SGHVS, CDR2 FQNEAQ. After removal of 5 bases from V and 7 bases from J, the junction contained 3 bases not matched to a gene.

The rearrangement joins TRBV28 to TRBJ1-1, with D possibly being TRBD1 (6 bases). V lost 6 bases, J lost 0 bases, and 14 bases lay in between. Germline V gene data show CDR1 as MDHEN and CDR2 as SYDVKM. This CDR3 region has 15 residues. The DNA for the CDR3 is TGTGCCAGCAGGGCGACAGGTCGAGTGAACACTGAAGCTTTCTTT. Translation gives CASRATGRVNTEAFF.

DNA for the CDR3: TGCAGTGCTAGAGATTTTCGAGCGGGTACCTGGTACCAAGAGACCCAGTACTTC. It codes for CSARDFRAGTWYQETQYF. The chain links TRBV20-1 to TRBJ2-5; D is perhaps TRBD2 (6 bases). V lost 0 bases and J lost 0, with 20 bases in between. CDR3 length equals 18 residues. The germline V gene has CDR1 DFQATT and CDR2 SNEGSKA (reference sequence).

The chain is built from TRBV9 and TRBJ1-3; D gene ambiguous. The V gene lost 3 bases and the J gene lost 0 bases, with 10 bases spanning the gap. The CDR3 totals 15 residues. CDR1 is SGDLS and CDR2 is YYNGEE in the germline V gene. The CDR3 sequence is CASSAEGFSGNTIYF. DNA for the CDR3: TGTGCCAGCAGCGCCGAGGGTTTCTCTGGAAACACCATATATTTT. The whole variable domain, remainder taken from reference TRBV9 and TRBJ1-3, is DSGVTQTPKHLITATGQRVTLRCSPRSGDLSVYWYQQSLDQGLQFLIQYYNGEERAKGNILERFSAQQFPDLHSELNLSSLELGDSALYFCASSAEGFSGNTIYFGEGSWLTVV.

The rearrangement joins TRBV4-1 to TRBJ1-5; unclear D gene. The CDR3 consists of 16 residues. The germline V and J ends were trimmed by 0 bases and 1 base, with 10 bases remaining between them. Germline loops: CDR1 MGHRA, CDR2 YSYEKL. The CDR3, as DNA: TGCGCCAGCAGCCAAGATCTTGGTTTCAGCAATCAGCCCCAGCATTTT. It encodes CASSQDLGFSNQPQHF.

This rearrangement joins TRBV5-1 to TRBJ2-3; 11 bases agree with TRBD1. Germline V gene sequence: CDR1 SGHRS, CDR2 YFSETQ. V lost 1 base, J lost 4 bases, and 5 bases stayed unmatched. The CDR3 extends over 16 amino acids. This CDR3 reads CASSLHGQGASDTQYF. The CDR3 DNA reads TGCGCCAGCAGCTTGCATGGACAGGGGGCCTCAGATACGCAGTATTTT. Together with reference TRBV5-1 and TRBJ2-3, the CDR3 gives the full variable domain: KAGVTQTPRYLIKTRGQQVTLSCSPISGHRSVSWYQQTPGQGLQFLFEYFSETQRNKGNFPGRFSGRQFSNSRSEMNVSTLELGDSALYLCASSLHGQGASDTQYFGPGTRLTVL.